The text below deals with one T cell receptor (beta chain). In the original analysis: Estimation of nucleated cell counts relied on the amplification of reference gene primers. Profiled with immunoSEQ multiplex PCR; TCRdb holds only in-frame clones, not every one. For V, J and clone size, that table is used; D and trimming come from the DNA. This table has 150,000 to 160,000 clones, roughly nine tenths appearing once. Trimming shortened V by 1 base and J by 10 bases, and 15 bases separated the two germline ends. Germline V gene data show CDR1 as SGHNT and CDR2 as YYREEE (reference sequence). There are 14 residues in the CDR3. The entry originates in a study of blood T cell repertoires in COVID-19. Turning to the study itself: Sources were T cells, B-cell-depleted T cells, or PBMCs; the material itself was cDNA or gDNA.

The specimen was peripheral blood. The chain links TRBV5-4 to TRBJ2-1; TRBD1 might be the D (6 bases). The receptor comes from a woman aged 40 to 55 with acute or convalescent COVID-19. CDR3 in DNA: TGTGCCAGCAGCTTGACGGCTGCGGACAGAGAGCAGTTCTTC. Amino acid sequence: CASSLTAADREQFF.